This TCR beta chain emerged from a study of blood T cells in healthy people across ages. Broader study findings: Diversity was estimated from one million T cells, and these estimates were considered underestimates. Naive CD4+ cell counts and diversity both ran higher in long-lived than in aged donors.

V dropped 5 bases and J dropped 1; count of bases not matched to a gene: 6. Germline-derived CDR1 and CDR2 are ENHRY and SYGVKD. The CDR3 runs 15 residues. The sample holds many counts of this clonotype. What it binds is unknown. The study isolated at least 6.5 million PBMCs from each sample. Next came a second PCR, run for about 7 to 12 cycles, which used a sample-barcoded 5' primer along with a J-beta primer mix. TCRdb ran MiXCR on the 5' RACE reads and lists one entry per CDR3 protein. Of about 1,600,000 distinct CDR3 sequences in the sample, roughly 40% are singletons; the top ten hold roughly 7.9%.

Sequenced material: blood. The receptor comes from a young woman in good health. The V call is TRBV10-3, the J call TRBJ2-3, with 7 nucleotides matching TRBD1. The CDR3 nucleotides are TGTGCCATCAGTTCAGGACAGGCTGGCACAGATACGCAGTATTTT. Translation: CAISSGQAGTDTQYF.